This T cell receptor beta chain was documented in a study of CD8+ T cells in alopecia areata (dated 2018 in TCRdb). With respect to the entire study: High-throughput TCRbeta sequencing was used to examine T cell clonal expansion in alopecia areata in both the C3H/HeJ mouse model and human patients. Human TCRbeta sequencing covered scalp tissue and sorted CD4+ and CD8+ peripheral blood T cells from patchy and totalis/universalis alopecia areata patients and healthy controls. Clonality in the scalp was compared among normal scalp (n=4), patchy alopecia areata scalp (n=8), and alopecia totalis/universalis scalp (n=8). RNA was obtained with the PAXgene miRNA kit for fixed scalp, the miRNeasy kit for PBMCs, and the RNeasy kit for mouse skin. TCRbeta CDR3 regions were amplified by immunoSEQ multiplex PCR with 35 Vbeta forward and 13 Jbeta reverse primers. Paper-wide results and their limitations: Compared with normal scalp, lesional scalp had higher clonality and more expanded CD8+ clones, particularly in alopecia totalis/universalis, a pattern that suggests antigenic drive. Unlike mouse skin, where gammadelta T cells dominate, normal human skin contains resident alphabeta T cells that get sequenced too, which complicates analysis of the scalp TCR repertoire. Compared with mice, TCR sequences shared between patients were less clear, possibly partly because of HLA diversity across the patient population.

The library was obtained by the immunoSEQ multiplex PCR assay. RNA was extracted from all samples and reverse transcribed into cDNA as template for TCR sequencing. SuperScript III was used to make first-strand cDNA, primed with a 2:1 mix of oligo-dT and random hexamers. A synthetic immune receptor repertoire was used to assess amplification bias, and residual bias was removed computationally. The authors' analysis ran thus. After raw reads were preprocessed to remove errors, the CDR3 was defined following IMGT conventions as running from the conserved cysteine to phenylalanine. To get clonality, Shannon entropy was normalized by log2 of the number of productive unique TCRs and the result was subtracted from 1. Whether scalp clones were CD4 or CD8 was inferred by matching scalp TCRbeta sequences against CD4 and CD8 repertoires sorted from blood. This is the immuneACCESS table as TCRdb keeps it, with only in-frame sequences that have V and J called. A part of the clones is gone; compared with another copy, unresolved V genes explain less than half, and the rest is unexplained. V and J calls and clone size are those listed in that table; D and trimming were worked out from the DNA. The table for this sample lists some 120,000 clones; about 50% of them were counted only once. Jointly, the top ten make up about 10% of the sample.

Lesional scalp punch biopsies and peripheral blood were obtained from alopecia areata patients. PBMCs were separated by density centrifugation and stained for CD3, CD4 and CD8, after which CD4+ and CD8+ T cells were sorted on a FACSAria. The untreated alopecia areata patients were recruited through a multicenter biomarker study. In five patients from the biomarker study, the blood CD8+ T cells went through an additional sort into NKG2D-low and NKG2D-high fractions. Reading the germline V gene (reference sequence) gives CDR1 LNHNV and CDR2 YYDKDF. V ends up 3 bases short and J 5 bases short, with an unmatched junction base count of 4. Counted from cysteine to phenylalanine, this CDR3 has 15 amino acids. The retained sequence is limited to the CDR3, 45 bases, with the frame set at the first base. Concerning this clone: This receptor's antigen is unknown. The sample holds no much larger clone one base away, and base qualities are not on file.

Recombination linked TRBV15 to TRBJ2-5, with 12 middle bases fitting TRBD1. This clonotype originated in a human donor with alopecia areata. Sequenced input: NKG2D-low CD8+ T cells sorted from blood. The cell subset or site label here, explained by the study, means: sorted CD8+ NKG2D-low blood T cells. The nucleotides read TGTGCCACCAGCAGGGGACAGGGGGCGTGGGAGACCCAGTACTTC. Translated, it gives CATSRGQGAWETQYF.